These 17 T cell receptor beta chains originate from one sample sequenced in a study of human T cells and chemical hapten exposure. TCRdb re-called the RACE reads with MiXCR, one entry per CDR3 protein. The profile shows over 65,000 distinct CDR3 sequences, 11% of them singletons. Noted time point: patch test 2, 6 weeks after DPC sensitization. Described treatment: therapeutic diphenylcyclopropenone sensitization with weekly scalp DPC. The input for sequencing was whole blood, taken in connection with sensitization to the hapten diphenylcyclopropenone (DPC). The origin of the receptors is a man younger than 30 with alopecia areata. Some clones in this sample may be carry-over from other donors' samples.

The chain carries TRBV28 and TRBJ1-2, with no clear D. The CDR3 consists of 12 residues. V was cut by 3 bases and J by 2 bases, with 4 bases left in between. The germline CDR1 and CDR2 sequences are MDHEN and SYDVKM. The CDR3 DNA is TGTGCCAGCAGTTTGGTAAACTATGGCTACACCTTC. The encoded protein is CASSLVNYGYTF.

This clonotype was detected a few times. V and J are TRBV5-4 and TRBJ2-3; D might be TRBD2 (6 bases). This CDR3 comprises 16 residues. Looked up from germline, CDR1 is SGHNT and CDR2 is YYREEE (reference sequence). V lost 4 bases and J lost 2, with 17 bases in between. The DNA of the CDR3 is TGTGCCAGCAGCGAACGGACGGGAGAATCCACAGATACGCAGTATTTT. Residues: CASSERTGESTDTQYF. The entire variable domain, with the rest obtained from reference TRBV5-4 and TRBJ2-3, is as follows: ETGVTQSPTHLIKTRGQQVTLRCSSQSGHNTVSWYQQALGQGPQFIFQYYREEENGRGNFPPRFSGLQFPNYSSELNVNALELDDSALYLCASSERTGESTDTQYFGPGTRLTVL.

V and J are TRBV7-6 and TRBJ2-3; unclear D gene. Trimming shortened V by 1 base and J by 6 bases, and 11 bases separated the two germline ends. The CDR3 is 14 residues long. Per germline, CDR1 SGHVS and CDR2 FNYEAQ. The CDR3 loop is CASSLDPGGDTQYF. The CDR3, as DNA: TGTGCCAGCAGCTTAGATCCGGGTGGCGATACGCAGTATTTT.

This clonotype was seen a few times. The chain couples TRBV9 to TRBJ2-7; 11 nucleotides agree with TRBD2. Germline V gives CDR1 SGDLS, CDR2 YYNGEE. The CDR3 has 15 residues. J was trimmed by 6 bases and V by 4 bases; bases with no gene match: 9. CDR3 nucleotides: TGTGCCAGCAGCCTTAGCGGGGGGGCCGAGAGCGAGCAGTACTTC. Translation gives CASSLSGGAESEQYF.

This clonotype has only a few counts. The J gene is TRBJ2-1, the V gene TRBV29-1; 7 bases line up with TRBD1. CDR3 size: 12 residues. The V gene end was trimmed by 1 base and the J gene end by 8 bases; junction bases not matched to a gene: 2. The germline V gene has CDR1 SQVTM and CDR2 ANQGSEA. The CDR3 is CSVEARGYEQFF. The CDR3, as DNA: TGCAGCGTTGAAGCCAGGGGGTATGAGCAGTTCTTC.

The CDR3 sequence is CASSVDRQETQYF. The CDR3, as DNA: TGTGCCAGTAGTGTCGACAGACAAGAGACCCAGTACTTC. The chain has TRBV19 and TRBJ2-5, with a weak D call TRBD1 (5 bases). Germline V CDR1 and CDR2: LNHDA, SQIVND (reference sequence). The CDR3 extends over 13 amino acids. With 5 bases removed from V and 2 bases from J, the gap between germline ends came to 9 bases.

This clonotype was recorded many times. The rearrangement uses TRBV6-1 and TRBJ2-1, with D possibly TRBD1 on 6 matching bases. Trimming stripped 2 bases from V and 0 bases from J, with 8 bases between. The CDR3 contains 15 residues. Looked up from germline, CDR1 is MNHNS and CDR2 is SASEGT. CDR3: CASSETGNSYNEQFF. The CDR3 DNA is TGTGCCAGCAGTGAAACAGGGAACTCCTACAATGAGCAGTTCTTC.

This clonotype was counted many times. The chain employs TRBV6-2 or TRBV6-3 and TRBJ2-6; no definite D call. The CDR3 is 16 residues long. The germline V gene has CDR1 MNHEY and CDR2 SVGEGT. V gave up 10 bases and J gave up 0 bases, with 16 bases separating them. The CDR3 sequence is CATNRNSRSGANVLTF. DNA of the CDR3: TGTGCCACCAATCGGAATTCACGCTCTGGGGCCAACGTCCTGACTTTC.

This clonotype was picked up a small number of times. V gene TRBV20-1 combines with J gene TRBJ2-7; 10 bases are shared with TRBD1. This CDR3 comprises 13 residues. Germline CDR1 reads DFQATT; CDR2 reads SNEGSKA (reference sequence). The junction had 2 bases not matched to a gene; V was cut back by 6 bases and J by 0 bases. The DNA for the CDR3 is TGCAGTGCGGGGACAGGGGCCTCCTACGAGCAGTACTTC. As protein: CSAGTGASYEQYF.

The J gene is TRBJ2-1, the V gene TRBV7-6, with 10 bases aligning to TRBD2. The ends lost 0 bases at V and 4 bases at J; junction bases unmatched: 3. Germline assignment: CDR1 SGHVS and CDR2 FNYEAQ. The CDR3 is made up of 16 amino acids. The CDR3 region is CASSLAVTSGYNEQFF. CDR3 DNA: TGTGCCAGCAGCTTAGCCGTGACTAGCGGGTACAATGAGCAGTTCTTC.

Comments on this clonotype: Just one base apart from a much larger clone, this may be a read error. This CDR3 fails to terminate in the conserved phenylalanine or tryptophan, so it likely reflects a read error. The chain has TRBV20-1 and TRBJ1-1; 9 nucleotides line up with TRBD1. With V trimmed by 5 bases and J by 3 bases, 10 bases remained unmatched. This CDR3 comprises 15 residues. Germline V CDR1 and CDR2: DFQATT, SNEGSKA (reference sequence). The CDR3 sequence is CSAPRPDRGYTEAFS. DNA of the CDR3: TGCAGTGCTCCCCGACCCGACAGGGGGTACACTGAAGCTTTCTCT.

The table lists this clonotype with a few counts. The rearrangement links TRBV6-5 to TRBJ2-5; D gene uncertain. Germline lookup yields CDR1 MNHEY and CDR2 SVGAGI. The CDR3 runs 13 residues. V lost 2 bases to trimming and J lost 6 bases, with 10 bases between them. CDR3 coding DNA: TGTGCCAGCAGTTACGGGGAAATGAAGACCCAGTACTTC. It is translated as CASSYGEMKTQYF.

The chain links TRBV19 to TRBJ2-7; D ambiguous. Trimming pared 4 bases from V and 2 bases from J, leaving 15 bases between. There are 15 residues in the CDR3. CDR1 and CDR2 from the germline V gene are LNHDA and SQIVND (reference sequence). The CDR3 bases are TGTGCCAGTAGTACGGCCCTATACCAGACCTACGAGCAGTACGTC. This gives the protein CASSTALYQTYEQYV.

In its sample, this clonotype was seen a few times. V is TRBV4-3 and J is TRBJ2-2; D not resolved. V lost 1 base, J lost 0 bases, and 12 bases lay in between. CDR3 length: 17 residues. Per the germline V gene, CDR1 is LGHNA and CDR2 is YSLEER. The CDR3 DNA follows: TGCGCCAGCAGCCAAGGATGGGTAGGACCGAACACCGGGGAGCTGTTTTTT. Residues: CASSQGWVGPNTGELFF.

This clonotype was detected a few times. The V call is TRBV5-1, the J call TRBJ2-5; D may be TRBD1 or TRBD2 (6 bases each). The CDR3 totals 17 residues. Trimming removed 9 bases at V and 4 bases at J, with 28 bases between. The germline V gene encodes CDR1 SGHRS and CDR2 YFSETQ. CDR3 sequence (DNA): TGCGCCACCTCAGCCCTCATGGTCCTCGGGGGCACAGAGACCCAGTACTTC. This codes for CATSALMVLGGTETQYF.

This clonotype has only a few counts. The chain uses TRBV6-2 or TRBV6-3 and TRBJ2-7; D is ambiguous. V shed 5 bases and J shed 5 bases, with 13 bases lying between them. CDR1 and CDR2 from the germline V gene are MNHEY and SVGEGT. This CDR3 region has 13 residues. In DNA form, the CDR3 reads TGTGCCAGCAGTATAAACGAAGCCCACGAGCAGTACTTC. It yields the protein CASSINEAHEQYF.

This clonotype was detected ten times or more. An end of the junction differs from the germline gene, which may be a read error. The chain recombines TRBV12-3 or TRBV12-4 with TRBJ2-4, with D maybe TRBD1 (5 bases). The CDR3 runs 14 residues. The CDR3 DNA reads TGTGCCAGCAGTTTTGTGGGGCCCAAGAACATTCAGTACTTC. As protein: CASSFVGPKNIQYF.